Presented here are 27 T cell receptor beta chains from one specimen sequenced in a study of monozygotic twins with inflammatory bowel disease (dated by TCRdb to the late 2010s). The library came from 5' RACE. Sequencing was carried out with an Illumina HiSeq 2500. The reads, reprocessed by TCRdb, yield one row per CDR3 protein sequence and no DNA. The data table for this sample lists approximately 400,000 distinct CDR3 sequences. Together, the top ten hold around 2.4% of the sample. Material: blood. These receptors originate from a human donor with ulcerative colitis or Crohn's disease, or a healthy co-twin of an affected twin (not recorded which).

The genes are TRBV11-3 and TRBJ2-1; lacking DNA, the TRBD1 call made by TCRdb goes unchecked. CDR1 SGHNT and CDR2 YENEEA come from the germline V gene. There are 13 residues in the CDR3. CDR3 residues: CASSPDSSGEQFF.

V gene TRBV27 combines with J gene TRBJ2-7; there is no DNA to check the TCRdb D call of TRBD2. This CDR3 has 15 residues. Germline lookup yields CDR1 MNHEY and CDR2 SMNVEV (reference sequence). CDR3 in amino acids: CASSLSGTSVYEQYF.

The chain joins TRBV19 to TRBJ2-7; TCRdb names TRBD1, which stays unverified in the absence of DNA. CDR1 and CDR2 (germline): LNHDA, SQIVND (reference sequence). The CDR3 length is 15 residues. The CDR3 reads CASSARSTGAYEQYF.

CDR3 sequence: CSAIRPGDSDYQPQHF. V gene TRBV20-1 combines with J gene TRBJ1-5. Germline CDR1 reads DFQATT; CDR2 reads SNEGSKA (reference sequence). This CDR3 comprises 16 residues.

The rearrangement joins TRBV15 to TRBJ1-1. Germline CDR1 LNHNV, CDR2 YYDKDF (reference sequence). The CDR3 runs 12 residues. CDR3 sequence reads: CATSRAYGEAFF.

This chain joins TRBV18 and TRBJ2-1; TCRdb outputs TRBD1, but without DNA this stays unchecked. The CDR3 loop spans 16 amino acids. Germline CDR1 and CDR2: KGHSH and LQKENI. The CDR3 spells CASSRPRGSYNNEQFF.

CDR3 sequence: CSARETANTGELFF. The chain carries TRBV20-1 and TRBJ2-2. Looked up from germline, CDR1 is DFQATT and CDR2 is SNEGSKA (reference sequence). The CDR3 has 14 residues.

V usage is TRBV4-3 and J usage is TRBJ2-1. CDR1 and CDR2 from the germline V gene are LGHNA and YSLEER. This CDR3 is 12 amino acids long. This CDR3 is CAGSQAYNEQFF.

This chain joins TRBV2 and TRBJ1-1; checking the TCRdb D call of TRBD1 is not possible without DNA. CDR1 and CDR2 from the germline V gene are SNHLY and FYNNEI. The CDR3 totals 15 residues. The CDR3 is CASSELQGIGTEAFF.

This chain connects TRBV5-5 to TRBJ2-4; TCRdb names TRBD1, which stays unverified in the absence of DNA. The CDR3 runs to 15 residues. The V gene's germline CDR1 is SGHKS and CDR2 YYEKEE (reference sequence). CDR3 sequence: CASSFDRGAKNIQYF.

V gene TRBV7-2 combines with J gene TRBJ1-1; no DNA is available, so the TRBD1 call from TCRdb remains unchecked. CDR1 SGHTA and CDR2 FQGNSA come from the germline V gene. The CDR3 has 17 residues. The CDR3 sequence is CASSLVTGQGTNTEAFF.

This sequence joins TRBV15 and TRBJ2-2; the D gene TCRdb calls, TRBD1, cannot be checked with no DNA. Looked up from germline, CDR1 is LNHNV and CDR2 is YYDKDF (reference sequence). CDR3 length: 14 amino acids. CDR3 protein: CATTKPGGTGELFF.

This sequence joins TRBV10-3 and TRBJ2-3. Germline V gives CDR1 ENHRY, CDR2 SYGVKD. The CDR3 covers 13 residues. CDR3 residues: CAISERVALAQYF.

The CDR3 sequence: CASSNQGGEGTEAFF. V gene TRBV7-9 combines with J gene TRBJ1-1; TCRdb proposes TRBD1, but this gene call is untestable without DNA. The germline CDR1 and CDR2 sequences are SEHNR and FQNEAQ (reference sequence). CDR3 length: 15 amino acids.

The chain has TRBV29-1 and TRBJ2-1; TCRdb's D gene call, TRBD2, goes unchecked for lack of DNA. The CDR3 spans 17 residues. Germline V lookup: CDR1 SQVTM, CDR2 ANQGSEA. CDR3 in amino acids: CSVSLAGRSSRYNEQFF.

The gene calls are TRBV2 and TRBJ2-3; TCRdb's D call, TRBD1, is unchecked because there is no DNA. CDR3 size: 14 residues. Germline lookup yields CDR1 SNHLY and CDR2 FYNNEI. CDR3 region: CASRPGVGTDTQYF.

The J gene is TRBJ2-2, the V gene TRBV20-1; with no DNA, the TCRdb D assignment of TRBD2 cannot be verified. The CDR3 covers 15 residues. The germline V gene encodes CDR1 DFQATT and CDR2 SNEGSKA (reference sequence). CDR3 protein: CSANTRRTSGGELFF.

The chain couples TRBV20-1 to TRBJ2-2; TCRdb's assignment of TRBD1 cannot be checked, as there is no DNA. CDR1 DFQATT and CDR2 SNEGSKA come from the germline V gene (reference sequence). This CDR3 has 15 residues. The CDR3 region is CSARDGGVNTGELFF.

CDR3: CASSYRTPYNEQFF. The chain employs TRBV5-1 and TRBJ2-1; the D call of TRBD1 rests on TCRdb alone, since no DNA is present to check it. This CDR3 region has 14 residues. Looked up from germline, CDR1 is SGHRS and CDR2 is YFSETQ.

This chain connects TRBV28 to TRBJ2-3. CDR1 and CDR2 from the germline V gene are MDHEN and SYDVKM. This CDR3 spans 14 amino acids. The CDR3 reads CASSEPTGADTQYF.

This chain's CDR3 is CASRQSGDTQYF. The chain links TRBV5-1 to TRBJ2-3; TCRdb's D call, TRBD2, is unchecked because there is no DNA. The CDR3 covers 12 residues. Germline lookup yields CDR1 SGHRS and CDR2 YFSETQ.

The J gene is TRBJ2-3, the V gene TRBV11-1; the D call of TRBD2 rests on TCRdb alone, since no DNA is present to check it. Germline CDR1 and CDR2: SGHAT and FQDESV (reference sequence). The CDR3 contains 18 residues. The CDR3 protein is CASSSPWPLAASTDTQYF.

The chain uses TRBV19 and TRBJ1-1; TCRdb proposes TRBD1, but this gene call is untestable without DNA. This CDR3 comprises 16 residues. CDR1 is LNHDA, CDR2 SQIVND, per germline (reference sequence). CDR3 region: CASSPLRDRRNTEAFF.

The rearrangement uses TRBV9 and TRBJ1-2; the TCRdb D gene call, TRBD1, has no DNA to confirm it. Germline CDR1 is SGDLS and CDR2 is YYNGEE. This CDR3 is 18 amino acids long. The CDR3 sequence is CASSVRAVAFGTGNGYTF.

The V and J genes are TRBV7-2 and TRBJ2-7; TCRdb designates TRBD1, a call that cannot be tested without DNA. Germline loops: CDR1 SGHTA, CDR2 FQGNSA. The CDR3 loop spans 14 amino acids. The chain's CDR3 is CASTLGQLSYEQYF. The full variable domain, rest sourced from reference TRBV7-2 and TRBJ2-7, is GAGVSQSPSNKVTEKGKDVELRCDPISGHTALYWYRQSLGQGLEFLIYFQGNSAPDKSGLPSDRFSAERTGGSVSTLTIQRTQQEDSAVYLCASTLGQLSYEQYFGPGTRLTVT.

V and J are TRBV20-1 and TRBJ2-7; absent DNA, TCRdb's TRBD2 call cannot be checked. The V gene's germline CDR1 is DFQATT and CDR2 SNEGSKA (reference sequence). The CDR3 consists of 12 residues. The CDR3 spells CSARKGGYEQYF.

CDR3 sequence: CASSFAGRVNTGELFF. The chain is built from TRBV5-4 and TRBJ2-2; TCRdb outputs TRBD2, but without DNA this stays unchecked. Germline assignment: CDR1 SGHNT and CDR2 YYREEE (reference sequence). The CDR3 spans 16 residues.